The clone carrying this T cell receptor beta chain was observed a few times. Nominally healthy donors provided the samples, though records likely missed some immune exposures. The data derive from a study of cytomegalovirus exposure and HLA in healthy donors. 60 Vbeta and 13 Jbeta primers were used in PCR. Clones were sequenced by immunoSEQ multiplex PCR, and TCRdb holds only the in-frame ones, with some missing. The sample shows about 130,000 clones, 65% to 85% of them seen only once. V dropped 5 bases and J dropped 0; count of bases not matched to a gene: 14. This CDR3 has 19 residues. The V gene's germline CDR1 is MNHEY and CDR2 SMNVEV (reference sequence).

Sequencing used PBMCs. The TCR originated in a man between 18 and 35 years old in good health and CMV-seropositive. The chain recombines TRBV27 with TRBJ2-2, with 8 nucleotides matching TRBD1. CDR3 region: CASSPRWTGLPPNTGELFF. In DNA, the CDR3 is TGTGCCAGCAGTCCACGATGGACAGGGCTCCCTCCGAACACCGGGGAGCTGTTTTTT.